This T cell receptor (beta chain) appears in the sequencing data of a study of blood T cell repertoires in COVID-19. On the study more broadly: Material from acute and convalescent COVID-19 was sourced from the United States, Italy and Spain.

Seattle enrolled patients during active infection and tracked them longitudinally. The repertoire was sequenced with immunoSEQ multiplex PCR; TCRdb's copy has only in-frame clones and lacks some. Here the sample spans some 200,000 clones, about 84% being singletons. Source material: peripheral blood. The sequence was collected from a woman older than 75 with COVID-19, enrolled during active disease.

This chain's CDR3 is CASSLAKLAGVDEQFF. The CDR3 bases are TGTGCCAGCAGCTTAGCCAAACTAGCGGGAGTAGATGAGCAGTTCTTC. The chain couples TRBV11-2 to TRBJ2-1, with 11 bases identical to TRBD2. The CDR3 has 16 residues. Germline loops: CDR1 SGHAT, CDR2 FQNNGV. V was pared by 1 base and J by 8 bases, with 7 bases of the junction left unmatched.